This passage covers 24 T cell receptor beta chains from one sample sequenced in a study of blood T cells in healthy people across ages. Sample-barcoded 5' priming and a J-beta primer mix drove a second PCR of roughly 6 to 12 cycles. TCRdb fed the 5' RACE reads into MiXCR, producing one record per CDR3 protein. The table records over a million distinct CDR3 sequences, roughly 59% of them present only once. The sample consisted of blood. All receptors derive from a man younger than 35 in good health.

The chain employs TRBV6-5 and TRBJ1-2; the D gene is possibly TRBD1 (5 bases). This CDR3 is built from 15 residues. Trimming removed 6 bases from V and 0 bases from J, with 14 bases in between. CDR1 is MNHEY, CDR2 SVGAGI, per germline. Here the CDR3 DNA reads TGTGCCAGCAGAACGCGGGGCAGACCTAACTATGGCTACACCTTC. Its protein product is CASRTRGRPNYGYTF.

This clonotype has a handful of counts. The rearrangement links TRBV12-3 or TRBV12-4 to TRBJ2-1; the D is unclear. This CDR3 comprises 13 residues. The V end was cut by 6 bases, the J end by 5 bases, with 11 bases between. The CDR3 here is CASSYPGDNEQFF. CDR3 sequence (DNA): TGTGCCAGCAGCTACCCCGGAGACAATGAGCAGTTCTTC.

The chain carries TRBV5-4 and TRBJ2-1; D is perhaps TRBD2 (6 bases). Germline V gene data show CDR1 as SGHNT and CDR2 as YYREEE (reference sequence). Trimming removed 4 bases at V and 9 bases at J, with 14 bases between. The CDR3 totals 13 residues. CDR3 sequence reads: CASSPTSRSEQFF. CDR3 nucleotides: TGTGCCAGCAGCCCAACTAGCCGGAGTGAGCAGTTCTTC.

V is TRBV6-5 and J is TRBJ2-1; 10 bases are shared with TRBD2. CDR3 length: 14 amino acids. The germline V gene has CDR1 MNHEY and CDR2 SVGAGI. The V segment lost 7 bases and the J segment 9 bases; nucleotides outside the gene matches: 9. The CDR3 nucleotides read TGTGCCAGCACCAACTTAGCGGGGGGTATTGAGCAGTTCTTC. As protein: CASTNLAGGIEQFF.

The V gene is TRBV29-1, the J gene TRBJ2-1, with TRBD2 matching 9 bases. The end of the DNA is better explained by TRBJ2-7, so the J call may be wrong. This CDR3 has 14 amino acids. CDR1 is SQVTM, CDR2 ANQGSEA, per germline. The CDR3 DNA reads as TGCAGCGTGGGACTAGCAAAATCCTACAATGAGCAGTACTTC. Its protein product is CSVGLAKSYNEQYF.

This clonotype appeared a single time. V and J are TRBV4-3 and TRBJ2-7; D unclear. The CDR3 is 16 residues long. The V gene's germline CDR1 is LGHNA and CDR2 YSLEER. V lost 0 bases and J lost 2, with 14 bases in between. The CDR3 bases are TGCGCCAGCAGCCAAGAAAGGGCTCCAGGAACCTACGAGCAGTACTTC. Its protein product is CASSQERAPGTYEQYF.

The rearrangement uses TRBV29-1 and TRBJ2-7; TRBD1 is a possible D gene (6 bases). CDR1 is SQVTM and CDR2 is ANQGSEA in the germline V gene. V lost 8 bases to trimming and J lost 3 bases, with 14 bases between them. The CDR3 spans 12 residues. The CDR3 spells CSFAQGGYEQYF. The CDR3 DNA sequence: TGCAGCTTCGCACAGGGCGGCTACGAGCAGTACTTC.

V gene TRBV28 combines with J gene TRBJ2-1; 7 positions agree with TRBD1. V gave up 3 bases and J gave up 9 bases; unmatched junction bases: 11. Germline values: CDR1 MDHEN, CDR2 SYDVKM. The CDR3 length is 15 residues. CDR3 sequence: CASSFLGGDLGEQFF. In DNA, the CDR3 is TGTGCCAGCAGTTTTTTAGGGGGCGATCTAGGTGAGCAGTTCTTC.

The chain recombines TRBV29-1 with TRBJ2-1; 8 nucleotides match TRBD1. Germline trimming cut 3 bases from V and 6 bases from J; bases unmatched to any gene: 7. This CDR3 region has 14 residues. Germline V gene sequence: CDR1 SQVTM, CDR2 ANQGSEA. The CDR3: CSVDGQGLGNEQFF. CDR3 DNA sequence: TGCAGCGTTGACGGACAGGGTCTAGGCAATGAGCAGTTCTTC.

The chain combines TRBV4-1 with TRBJ2-2; 9 bases map to TRBD2. V lost 3 bases and J lost 2; bases outside the gene matches: 7. The germline V gene has CDR1 MGHRA and CDR2 YSYEKL. The length of the CDR3 is 17 residues. CDR3 loop: CASSQLGLALNTGELFF. CDR3 coding DNA: TGCGCCAGCAGCCAGCTTGGACTAGCGCTAAACACCGGGGAGCTGTTTTTT.

The chain uses TRBV7-2 and TRBJ2-6; tentatively, D is TRBD2 (6 bases). The CDR3 loop spans 16 amino acids. V gave up 5 bases and J gave up 0 bases, with 11 bases separating them. CDR1 and CDR2 (germline): SGHTA, FQGNSA. In nucleotides, the CDR3 is TGTGCCAGCAGCCTAATGGGGGGCTCTGGGGCCAACGTCCTGACTTTC. The encoded protein is CASSLMGGSGANVLTF.

The rearrangement uses TRBV5-5 and TRBJ1-2; D perhaps matches TRBD1 (5 bases). Germline CDR1 is SGHKS and CDR2 is YYEKEE (reference sequence). V lost 4 bases and J 5 bases, leaving 15 bases between the germline ends. This CDR3 has 14 residues. CDR3 sequence reads: CASSPEGPGYGYTF. CDR3 bases: TGTGCCAGCAGCCCGGAAGGGCCAGGGTATGGCTACACCTTC.

This clonotype was counted only a few times. V is TRBV4-2 and J is TRBJ2-1, with no clear D. Germline values: CDR1 LGHNA, CDR2 YNFKEQ. The CDR3 runs to 13 residues. V lost 5 bases and J lost 3, with 8 bases in between. CDR3 in amino acids: CASSSEYYNEQFF. The CDR3 nucleotides read TGTGCCAGCAGCTCCGAATACTACAATGAGCAGTTCTTC.

The table lists this clonotype with a few counts. This chain uses TRBV6-5 with TRBJ2-5; 9 nucleotides agree with TRBD1. The J call may be in error: the DNA end matches TRBJ2-7 better. This CDR3 comprises 14 residues. CDR1 is MNHEY and CDR2 is SVGAGI in the germline V gene. CDR3 nucleotide sequence: TGTGCCAGCAATGCCGGGGACAGGGTGTACGAGCAGTACTTC. Its translation: CASNAGDRVYEQYF.

The V call is TRBV10-2, the J call TRBJ2-7, with D uncertain. From germline, CDR1 is WSHSY and CDR2 SAAADI. The germline V and J ends were trimmed by 7 bases and 6 bases, with 19 bases remaining between them. The CDR3 covers 14 residues. The CDR3 loop is CASTEVGLRSEQYF. The CDR3 bases are TGCGCCAGCACCGAAGTCGGGCTACGGAGCGAGCAGTACTTC.

This clonotype was observed a handful of times. V and J are TRBV10-3 and TRBJ2-5; tentative D call: TRBD2 (5 bases). Germline lookup yields CDR1 ENHRY and CDR2 SYGVKD. The V gene lost 1 base and the J gene lost 0 bases, with 6 bases spanning the gap. The CDR3 spans 14 residues. CDR3: CAISEFGDQETQYF. CDR3 DNA sequence: TGTGCCATCAGTGAGTTCGGGGACCAAGAGACCCAGTACTTC.

This clonotype has only one observation. The chain links TRBV6-5 to TRBJ1-2, with D tentatively TRBD1 (6 bases). Trimming shortened V by 0 bases and J by 8 bases, and 16 bases separated the two germline ends. From germline, CDR1 is MNHEY and CDR2 SVGAGI. The CDR3 has 15 amino acids. The DNA for the CDR3 is TGTGCCAGCAGTTACTCGACACAGGGTAACCGGGGCTACACCTTC. Its translation is CASSYSTQGNRGYTF.

Details on this clonotype: A much larger clonotype is one base distant, so this may be a read error. This rearrangement joins TRBV6-2 or TRBV6-3 to TRBJ2-5; 9 bases agree with TRBD2. The J segment lost 11 bases and the V segment lost 6 bases, leaving 13 bases of the junction unmatched. This CDR3 spans 14 amino acids. In germline, CDR1 is MNHEY, CDR2 SVGEGT. CDR3 in DNA: TGTGCCAGCAGCGTAGCGGGAGTTCCCAGTGAGCAGTACTTC. Translated: CASSVAGVPSEQYF.

This chain joins TRBV3-1 and TRBJ2-1; TRBD2 aligns across 10 bases. CDR1 and CDR2 from the germline V gene are LGHDT and YNNKEL (reference sequence). The CDR3 covers 17 residues. With V trimmed by 4 bases and J by 5 bases, 11 bases remained unmatched. The CDR3 reads CASSPGLAAGSNNEQFF. CDR3 DNA sequence: TGTGCCAGCAGCCCAGGACTAGCGGCAGGATCAAACAATGAGCAGTTCTTC.

The chain employs TRBV10-3 and TRBJ1-6, with D perhaps TRBD1 (6 bases). Germline CDR1 and CDR2: ENHRY and SYGVKD. V lost 6 bases and J lost 0, with 12 bases in between. The CDR3 covers 16 residues. This chain's CDR3 is CAIRDSASSYNSPLHF. The CDR3 nucleotides read TGTGCCATCAGGGACAGCGCAAGCTCCTATAATTCACCCCTCCACTTT.

The chain recombines TRBV18 with TRBJ2-3; D is possibly TRBD1 (5 bases). V dropped 1 base and J dropped 2 bases, with 16 bases sitting between them. The CDR3 sequence is 17 residues long. CDR1 and CDR2 (germline): KGHSH, LQKENI. The chain's CDR3 is CASSPLFKGSSTDTQYF. The CDR3 region has the DNA TGTGCCAGCTCACCACTCTTCAAGGGGTCCTCCACAGATACGCAGTATTTT.

V gene TRBV10-3 combines with J gene TRBJ2-3; 7 positions agree with TRBD1. There are 12 residues in the CDR3. Germline CDR1 is ENHRY and CDR2 is SYGVKD. With 9 bases clipped from V and 1 base from J, the junction kept 1 base outside the gene matches. CDR3 region: CAMGQRTDTQYF. Written as DNA, the CDR3 is TGTGCCATGGGACAGCGCACAGATACGCAGTATTTT.

V and J are TRBV20-1 and TRBJ2-5; 12 bases fit TRBD2. This CDR3 region has 19 residues. Germline loops: CDR1 DFQATT, CDR2 SNEGSKA (reference sequence). The ends lost 5 bases at V and 2 bases at J; junction bases unmatched: 18. The CDR3 sequence: CSAPPAETSGSWGQETQYF. CDR3 bases: TGCAGTGCTCCGCCGGCGGAGACTAGCGGGAGTTGGGGACAAGAGACCCAGTACTTC.

This chain joins TRBV7-6 and TRBJ2-1, with a tentative D call TRBD2 (6 bases). Germline V gene lookup returns CDR1 SGHVS and CDR2 FNYEAQ. The CDR3 totals 12 residues. V shed 2 bases and J shed 9 bases, with 8 bases lying between them. The CDR3 is CASSLMEGEQFF. In nucleotides, the CDR3 is TGTGCCAGCAGCTTAATGGAGGGTGAGCAGTTCTTC.